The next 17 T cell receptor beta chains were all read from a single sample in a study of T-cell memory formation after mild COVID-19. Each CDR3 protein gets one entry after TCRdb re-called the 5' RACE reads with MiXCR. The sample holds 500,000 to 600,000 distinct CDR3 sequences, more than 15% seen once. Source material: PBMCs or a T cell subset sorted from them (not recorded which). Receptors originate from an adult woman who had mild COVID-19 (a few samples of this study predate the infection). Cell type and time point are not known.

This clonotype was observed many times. The CDR3 loop reads CASSPGASGSGNEQFF. The CDR3 DNA is TGTGCCAGCAGCCCTGGGGCTAGCGGGAGTGGAAATGAGCAGTTCTTC. This chain connects TRBV4-2 to TRBJ2-1; 10 nucleotides match TRBD2. V lost 4 bases, J lost 7 bases, and 10 bases stayed unmatched. This CDR3 comprises 16 residues. The germline CDR1 and CDR2 sequences are LGHNA and YNFKEQ.

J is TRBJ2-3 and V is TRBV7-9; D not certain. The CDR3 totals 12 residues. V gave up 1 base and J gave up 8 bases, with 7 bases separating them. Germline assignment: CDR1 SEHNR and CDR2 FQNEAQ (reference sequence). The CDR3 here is CASSLEEATQYF. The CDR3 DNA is TGTGCCAGCAGCTTAGAGGAAGCTACGCAGTATTTT.

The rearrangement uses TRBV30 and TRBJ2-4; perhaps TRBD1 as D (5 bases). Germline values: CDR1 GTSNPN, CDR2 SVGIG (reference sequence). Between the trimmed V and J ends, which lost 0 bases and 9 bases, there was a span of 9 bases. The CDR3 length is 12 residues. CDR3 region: CAWSVQAPIQYF. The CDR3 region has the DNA TGTGCCTGGAGTGTACAGGCCCCCATTCAGTACTTC.

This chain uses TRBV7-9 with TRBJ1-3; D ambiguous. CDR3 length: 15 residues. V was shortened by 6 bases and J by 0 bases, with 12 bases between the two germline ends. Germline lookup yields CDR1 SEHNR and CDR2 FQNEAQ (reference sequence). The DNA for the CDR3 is TGTGCCAGCAGATCCGCAACCGACTCTGGAAACACCATATATTTT. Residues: CASRSATDSGNTIYF. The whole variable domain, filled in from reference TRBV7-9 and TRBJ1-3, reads DTGVSQNPRHKITKRGQNVTFRCDPISEHNRLYWYRQTLGQGPEFLTYFQNEAQLEKSRLLSDRFSAERPKGSFSTLEIQRTEQGDSAMYLCASRSATDSGNTIYFGEGSWLTVV.

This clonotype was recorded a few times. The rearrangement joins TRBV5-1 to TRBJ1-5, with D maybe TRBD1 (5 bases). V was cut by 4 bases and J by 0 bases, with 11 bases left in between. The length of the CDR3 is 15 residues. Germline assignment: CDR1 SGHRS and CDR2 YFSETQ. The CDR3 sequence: CASSRDPFSNQPQHF. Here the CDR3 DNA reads TGCGCCAGCAGCCGGGACCCCTTTAGCAATCAGCCCCAGCATTTT.

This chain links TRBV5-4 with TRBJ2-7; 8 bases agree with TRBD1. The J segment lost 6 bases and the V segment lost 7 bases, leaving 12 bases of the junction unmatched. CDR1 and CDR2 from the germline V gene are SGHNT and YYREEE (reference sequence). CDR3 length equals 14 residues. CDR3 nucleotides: TGTGCCAGCGCGTCCCGGACAGGGAATGGCGAGCAGTACTTC. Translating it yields CASASRTGNGEQYF.

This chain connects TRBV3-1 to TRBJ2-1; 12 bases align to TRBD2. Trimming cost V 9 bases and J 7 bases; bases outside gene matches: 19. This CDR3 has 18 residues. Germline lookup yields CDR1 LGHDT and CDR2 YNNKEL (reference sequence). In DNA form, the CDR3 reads TGTGCCAGGATAAAGAGAAAGCTAGCGGGGGGGCGAGAGAATGAGCAGTTCTTC. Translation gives CARIKRKLAGGRENEQFF.

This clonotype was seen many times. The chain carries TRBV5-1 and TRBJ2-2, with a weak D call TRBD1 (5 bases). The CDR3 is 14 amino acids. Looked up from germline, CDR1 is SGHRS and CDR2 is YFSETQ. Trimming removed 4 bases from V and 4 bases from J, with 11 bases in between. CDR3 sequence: CASSDRIGTGELFF. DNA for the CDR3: TGCGCCAGCAGCGACAGAATAGGCACCGGGGAGCTGTTTTTT. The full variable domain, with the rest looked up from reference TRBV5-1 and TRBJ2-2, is KAGVTQTPRYLIKTRGQQVTLSCSPISGHRSVSWYQQTPGQGLQFLFEYFSETQRNKGNFPGRFSGRQFSNSRSEMNVSTLELGDSALYLCASSDRIGTGELFFGEGSRLTVL.

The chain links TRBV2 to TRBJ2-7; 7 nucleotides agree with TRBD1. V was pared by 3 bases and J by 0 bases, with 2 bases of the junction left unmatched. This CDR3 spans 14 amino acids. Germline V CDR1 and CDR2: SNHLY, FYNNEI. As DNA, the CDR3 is TGTGCCAGCAGTGACCGGGACAGCTCCTACGAGCAGTACTTC. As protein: CASSDRDSSYEQYF.

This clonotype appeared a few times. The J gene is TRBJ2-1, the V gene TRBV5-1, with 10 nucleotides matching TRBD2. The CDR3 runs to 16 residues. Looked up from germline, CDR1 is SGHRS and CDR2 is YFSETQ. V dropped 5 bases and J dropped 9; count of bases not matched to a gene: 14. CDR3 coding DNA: TGCGCCAGCAGGTCCACTAGCGGGGCATCTTCAATTGAGCAGTTCTTC. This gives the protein CASRSTSGASSIEQFF.

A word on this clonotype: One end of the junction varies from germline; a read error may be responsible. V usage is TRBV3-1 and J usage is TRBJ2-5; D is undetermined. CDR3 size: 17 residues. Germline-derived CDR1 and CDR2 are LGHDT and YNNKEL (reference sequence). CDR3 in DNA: TGTGCCACCAGCCAAGTTTTAACTCCCAGGAGACAAGAGACCCAGTACTTC. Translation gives CATSQVLTPRRQETQYF.

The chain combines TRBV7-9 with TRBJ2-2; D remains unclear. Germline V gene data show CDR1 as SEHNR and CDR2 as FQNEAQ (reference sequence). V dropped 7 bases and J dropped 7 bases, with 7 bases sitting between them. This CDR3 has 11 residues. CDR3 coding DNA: TGTGCCAGCACCCATGGCGGGGAGCTGTTTTTT. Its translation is CASTHGGELFF.

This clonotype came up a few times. CDR3 loop: CASRNAGGRAAEQYF. Here the CDR3 DNA reads TGTGCCAGCAGAAACGCCGGCGGGAGGGCCGCCGAGCAGTACTTC. The V and J genes are TRBV6-5 and TRBJ2-7, with 9 bases fitting TRBD2. This CDR3 has 15 residues. Unmatched junction bases numbered 12, after V lost 6 bases and J lost 6 bases. Germline CDR1 is MNHEY and CDR2 is SVGAGI.

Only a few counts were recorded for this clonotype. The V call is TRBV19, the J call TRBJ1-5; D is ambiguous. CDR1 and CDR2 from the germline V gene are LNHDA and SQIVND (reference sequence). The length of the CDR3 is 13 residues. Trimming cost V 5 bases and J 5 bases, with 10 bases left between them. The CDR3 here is CASSRAGYQPQHF. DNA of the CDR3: TGTGCCAGTAGTCGGGCGGGATATCAGCCCCAGCATTTT.

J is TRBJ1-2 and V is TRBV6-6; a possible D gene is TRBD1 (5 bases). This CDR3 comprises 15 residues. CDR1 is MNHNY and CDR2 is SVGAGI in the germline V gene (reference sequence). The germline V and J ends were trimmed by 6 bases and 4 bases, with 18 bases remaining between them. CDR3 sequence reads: CASRTDTPDGYGYTF. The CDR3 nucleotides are TGTGCCAGCAGAACGGACACGCCAGATGGCTATGGCTACACCTTC.

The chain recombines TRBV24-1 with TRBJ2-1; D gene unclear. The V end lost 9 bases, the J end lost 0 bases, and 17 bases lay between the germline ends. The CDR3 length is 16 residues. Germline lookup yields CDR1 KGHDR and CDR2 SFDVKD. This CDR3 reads CATFSPDGSSYNEQFF. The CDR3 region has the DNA TGTGCCACCTTCTCCCCCGACGGAAGCTCCTACAATGAGCAGTTCTTC.

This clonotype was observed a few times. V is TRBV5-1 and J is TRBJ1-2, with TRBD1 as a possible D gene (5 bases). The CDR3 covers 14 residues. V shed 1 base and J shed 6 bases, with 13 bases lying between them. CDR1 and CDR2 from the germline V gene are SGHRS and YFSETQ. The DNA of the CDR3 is TGCGCCAGCAGCTTGATCGCAGGGAAGGATGGCTACACCTTC. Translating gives CASSLIAGKDGYTF.